This record covers a single T cell receptor (beta chain). What it binds is not known. Profiled with immunoSEQ multiplex PCR; TCRdb holds only in-frame clones, not every one. Of some 120,000 clones in the sample, 85% to 90% were seen once. The data derive from a study of T cell responses to AZD1222 COVID-19 vaccine. Findings and caveats of the study: Repertoire sampling was restricted to post-peak T cell response timepoints.

The sample consisted of peripheral blood, taken on day 0 of AZD1222 vaccination. This clonotype was sampled from an adult in good health.

The CDR3 sequence: CASSLGSGPETQYF. The CDR3 DNA reads as TGTGCCAGCAGCTTGGGTAGCGGCCCGGAGACCCAGTACTTC. This chain connects TRBV5-6 to TRBJ2-5; perhaps TRBD2 as D (6 bases). Germline CDR1 is SGHDT and CDR2 is YYEEEE. CDR3 length: 14 residues. The V gene lost 0 bases and the J gene lost 5 bases, with 11 bases spanning the gap.